This T cell receptor beta chain was profiled in a study of T cells in Graves' hyperthyroidism and ophthalmopathy. There are many counts of this clonotype. Researchers took RNA transcripts and amplified the TCR beta CDR3 regions from them. When the TCR CDR3 underwent first-round RT-PCR, the HTBI primer set was used. TCRdb reprocessed the multiplex PCR reads via MiXCR and lists one record per CDR3 protein. The sample includes approximately 610,000 distinct CDR3 sequences, about 14% of them seen just once. Trimming took 0 bases from V and 8 from J; bases not matched to a gene: 3. Germline V gene data show CDR1 as SGDLS and CDR2 as YYNGEE. The CDR3 extends over 13 amino acids.

The TCR was taken from a woman in her thirties or forties with Graves' ophthalmopathy. The sample consisted of blood. The J gene is TRBJ1-2, the V gene TRBV9; 8 bases agree with TRBD1. The CDR3 nucleotides read TGTGCCAGCAGCGTAGCAGGGGGCTACGGCTACACCTTC. It is translated as CASSVAGGYGYTF.